These 3 T cell receptor beta chains were all obtained from the same sample, sequenced in a study of blood T cells in healthy people across ages. A sample-barcoded 5' primer and a J-beta primer mix were used in a second PCR of about 6 to 11 cycles. MiXCR, applied by TCRdb to the 5' RACE reads, yields one record per CDR3 protein. The profile shows 600,000 to 1,000,000 distinct CDR3 sequences, 20% to 25% of them singletons. These same records also appear under a second study, on T cells of mothers and their children.

The sequencing input was blood. The receptors derive from a boy between 10 and 17 years old in good health.

As to this clonotype: One junction end does not reproduce the germline sequence, and a read error may be involved. This chain links TRBV6-5 with TRBJ2-5; D unclear. CDR3 size: 16 residues. Looked up from germline, CDR1 is MNHEY and CDR2 is SVGAGI. In DNA form, the CDR3 reads TGTGCCAGCAGTTACCTTCGAGAGGCCGATCAAGAGACTCAGTACTTC. Translation: CASSYLREADQETQYF.

The chain carries TRBV6-6 and TRBJ2-5, with TRBD1 matching 8 bases. The tail of the sequence fits TRBJ2-7 better, so the J call may be wrong. The CDR3 sequence is 12 residues long. Germline values: CDR1 MNHNY, CDR2 SVGAGI (reference sequence). DNA for the CDR3: TGTGCCAGCAACGGAGACAGGGGCGAGCAGTACTTC. This encodes CASNGDRGEQYF.

The rearrangement uses TRBV5-4 and TRBJ1-3, with D possibly being TRBD1 (5 bases). Trimming removed 4 bases at V and 0 bases at J, with 8 bases between. The CDR3 contains 14 residues. Germline V gene lookup returns CDR1 SGHNT and CDR2 YYREEE (reference sequence). The CDR3 DNA reads TGTGCCAGCAGCAGGGACTTCTCTGGAAACACCATATATTTT. Encoded protein: CASSRDFSGNTIYF.